These T cell receptor beta chains were read from a single sample in a study of cytomegalovirus exposure and HLA in healthy donors. TCRdb keeps only in-frame clones here, not all; method: immunoSEQ multiplex PCR. This table holds 250,000 to 400,000 clones, over 75% found once. Material for sequencing was PBMCs. The receptors stem from a man between 25 and 39 years old in good health and CMV-seronegative. Each CDR3 is given with its conserved first and last residue. The D gene is left open where the match is weak. Some rows have no size entry. The others give once, few or many, or a class for an expanded clone.

D gene,clone size,V gene,J gene,CDR3 length,CDR3 DNA,CDR3 protein
NA,NA,TRBV13,TRBJ2-1,17,TGTGCCAGCAGCTCCCCTCGGAGCAGGGCGATCGGCAATGAGCAGTTCTTC,CASSSPRSRAIGNEQFF
NA,NA,TRBV19,TRBJ1-5,15,TGTGCCAGTAGTATAGCACAGGCCTTGAATCAGCCCCAGCATTTT,CASSIAQALNQPQHF
TRBD1,NA,TRBV6-6,TRBJ1-2,14,TGTGCCAGCACCCAAACCGGGACAGGCTATGGCTACACCTTC,CASTQTGTGYGYTF
NA,NA,TRBV29-1,TRBJ1-5,14,TGCAGCGCCTCCCAGGGGTTAGACAATCAGCCCCAGCATTTT,CSASQGLDNQPQHF
NA,NA,TRBV5-1,TRBJ2-5,15,TGCGCCAGCAGCTTACAGGGTGCTTATCAAGAGACCCAGTACTTC,CASSLQGAYQETQYF
NA,NA,TRBV5-4,TRBJ1-2,14,TGTGCCAGCAGCTTGGGAGGTGGTAGCTATGGCTACACCTTC,CASSLGGGSYGYTF
TRBD1,NA,TRBV5-1,TRBJ1-1,14,TGCGCCAGCAGCTTGGGGACAGGTAACACTGAAGCTTTCTTT,CASSLGTGNTEAFF
NA,NA,TRBV27,TRBJ2-7,13,TGTGCCAGCAGTTATTCAGCGAGGGATGAGCAGTACTTC,CASSYSARDEQYF
NA,NA,TRBV25-1,TRBJ1-5,14,TGTGCCAGCATAGGTGGACAGTACAATCAGCCCCAGCATTTT,CASIGGQYNQPQHF
NA,NA,TRBV7-6,TRBJ2-7,13,TGTGCCAGCAGCTACGACAGCTCCTACGAGCAGTACTTC,CASSYDSSYEQYF
TRBD2,NA,TRBV6-1,TRBJ2-7,15,TGTGCCACCACCTGGACCGGGGGGGGGTCCTACGAGCAGTACTTC,CATTWTGGGSYEQYF
NA,NA,TRBV2,TRBJ1-4,15,TGTGCCAGCAGCACCACAGGGCCAACTAATGAAAAACTGTTTTTT,CASSTTGPTNEKLFF
NA,NA,TRBV19,TRBJ1-5,14,TGTGCCAGTAGTAGGACAGATAGCAATCAGCCCCAGCATTTT,CASSRTDSNQPQHF
TRBD2,once,TRBV29-1,TRBJ2-4,16,TGCAGCGTTGAAGAGGGGCTGCGGGGGACTAAAAACATTCAGTACTTC,CSVEEGLRGTKNIQYF
NA,NA,TRBV6-1,TRBJ1-4,14,TGTGCCAGCAGTGAATCCGGGAGGAGGGAAAAACTGTTTTTT,CASSESGRREKLFF
TRBD2,NA,TRBV18,TRBJ2-5,15,TGTGCCAGCTCACCAGGAACTAGCGGGGGGGAGACCCAGTACTTC,CASSPGTSGGETQYF
NA,NA,TRBV27,TRBJ1-5,14,TGTGCCAGCAGTTTGAGGTCGGGAAATCAGCCCCAGCATTTT,CASSLRSGNQPQHF
NA,NA,TRBV18,TRBJ1-3,16,TGTGCCAGCTCACGAGGGATAGCGGGGGAAGGAAACACCATATATTTT,CASSRGIAGEGNTIYF
NA,few,TRBV7-9,TRBJ1-6,19,TGTGCCAGCAGCTTAGGGTTCGGGGGAGACTTTACTTATAATTCACCCCTCCACTTT,CASSLGFGGDFTYNSPLHF
NA,NA,TRBV7-9,TRBJ1-1,14,TGTGCCAGCAGGCGAGCGGGAACAGAGGCTGAAGCTTTCTTT,CASRRAGTEAEAFF
NA,NA,TRBV5-3,TRBJ1-2,10,TGTGCCAGAAGCAGACGGAGATACACCTTC,CARSRRRYTF
TRBD1,NA,TRBV19,TRBJ1-6,15,TGTGCCAGTAGTATTCGAGGGGGCACCAATTCACCCCTCCACTTT,CASSIRGGTNSPLHF
TRBD2,NA,TRBV5-1,TRBJ2-1,11,TGCGCCAGCCGAAGCGGGGCAGAGCAGTTCTTC,CASRSGAEQFF
NA,NA,TRBV30,TRBJ1-1,15,TGTGCCTGGAGTCGCTTACAGGTACAAGGCACTGAAGCTTTCTTT,CAWSRLQVQGTEAFF
NA,NA,TRBV5-1,TRBJ2-5,16,TGCGCCAGCAGCTTCGGGGGACGAGAATTCCAAGAGACCCAGTACTTC,CASSFGGREFQETQYF